This TCR beta chain was recovered during a study of CXCR3-negative and CXCR3-positive naive CD8 T cells. Background on the study: Sequencing brought in 150 million or so TRB reads altogether, and each library got about 1.5 +/- 0.3 million. Study-wide results and caveats: In both naive subsets diversity was comparably high, whereas memory CD8+ cells showed much lower diversity. Similar TRBV-TRBJ usage characterized naive CXCR3-negative and CXCR3-positive cells; memory cells differed. Greater hydrophobicity was found in TRB CDR3s of CXCR3-positive naive cells than of CXCR3-negative naive cells.

The CDR3 contains 16 residues. Germline CDR1 and CDR2: SGDLS and YYNGEE. A remark on this clonotype: Antigen specificity is unknown.

TRB cDNA libraries were made by UMI-labeled 5' RACE. TCRdb reprocessed the 5' RACE reads and keeps a single row for each CDR3 protein, giving no DNA. This repertoire comprises over 50,000 distinct CDR3 sequences; its ten largest clones make up approximately 0.71%. By phenotype, naive CD8+ T cells were CD45RO-CCR7+CD27+CD95-. The sequenced material came from naive CXCR3+ CD8+ T cells from blood. This sample's subset: CD45RO-CCR7+CD27+CD95- naive CD8+ T cells expressing CXCR3 (TNR3+). The V gene is TRBV9, the J gene TRBJ2-3. The TCR originated in a human donor in good health. Some clones in this sample may be carry-over from other donors' samples. This CDR3 reads CASSEASFPSTDTQYF.